Below are 18 T cell receptor beta chains sequenced from a single sample in a study of blood T cell repertoires in COVID-19 (dated by TCRdb to 2020 to 2022). Library generation was performed with the immunoSEQ multiplex PCR assay. TCRdb stores this immuneACCESS table with in-frame sequences only. Part of the clones is absent; in the studies checked, under half of the shortfall reflects unresolved V genes, and no reason is known for the rest. Recorded for this sample are 150,000 to 200,000 clones; 75% to 80% of them occurred a single time. Around 13% of the sample is held by the ten biggest clonotypes. The material sequenced was peripheral blood. The source is a woman aged 80 or over with acute or convalescent COVID-19.

The sample holds a few counts of this clone. The genes are TRBV7-9 and TRBJ2-7; 8 nucleotides line up with TRBD2. V was pared by 0 bases and J by 2 bases, with 3 bases of the junction left unmatched. Germline CDR1 reads SEHNR; CDR2 reads FQNEAQ (reference sequence). The CDR3 is 15 amino acids. The CDR3 here is CASSLAGTSAYEQYF. As DNA, the CDR3 is TGTGCCAGCAGCTTAGCGGGGACTAGTGCCTACGAGCAGTACTTC.

V gene TRBV2 combines with J gene TRBJ1-6; D is unclear. Germline V gene data show CDR1 as SNHLY and CDR2 as FYNNEI. Trimming took 5 bases from V and 0 from J, leaving 8 bases between them. The CDR3 has 15 amino acids. Here the CDR3 reads CASSFQNSYNSPLHF. Here the CDR3 DNA reads TGTGCCAGCAGTTTTCAAAACTCCTATAATTCACCCCTCCACTTT.

V gene TRBV7-9 combines with J gene TRBJ2-7; TRBD1 matches at 9 bases. This CDR3 is built from 15 residues. The J segment lost 1 base and the V segment lost 5 bases, leaving 6 bases of the junction unmatched. Per germline, CDR1 SEHNR and CDR2 FQNEAQ (reference sequence). The CDR3 nucleotides are TGTGCCAGCAGCCCATCCGGGACAGGGTCCTACGAGCAGTACTTC. Its translation is CASSPSGTGSYEQYF.

This clone has just a few counts. The chain couples TRBV7-6 to TRBJ2-3, with 13 bases lining up with TRBD2. CDR1 SGHVS and CDR2 FNYEAQ come from the germline V gene. V lost 4 bases to trimming and J lost 0 bases; unmatched junction nucleotides: 4. CDR3 length equals 17 residues. The CDR3 protein is CASSSGLAGASTDTQYF. The CDR3 DNA sequence: TGTGCCAGCAGCTCAGGACTAGCGGGGGCAAGCACAGATACGCAGTATTTT.

The chain combines TRBV12-3 or TRBV12-4 with TRBJ1-6; D remains unclear. The V end was cut by 3 bases, the J end by 9 bases, with 6 bases between. The CDR3 is 12 amino acids. In DNA, the CDR3 is TGTGCCAGCAGTTTTGTTCGTTCACCCCTCCACTTT. Its protein is CASSFVRSPLHF.

As regards this clone: Other DNA sequences within the sample encode an identical CDR3. The V gene is TRBV18, the J gene TRBJ2-5; D might be TRBD2 (6 bases). The CDR3 runs to 13 residues. Germline CDR1 KGHSH, CDR2 LQKENI. Trimming pared 3 bases from V and 4 bases from J, leaving 9 bases between. CDR3 coding DNA: TGTGCCAGCTCACCGACGGAGGGAGAGACCCAGTACTTC. Translated: CASSPTEGETQYF. Complete variable domain (other parts from reference TRBV18 and TRBJ2-5): NAGVMQNPRHLVRRRGQEARLRCSPMKGHSHVYWYRQLPEEGLKFMVYLQKENIIDESGMPKERFSAEFPKEGPSILRIQQVVRGDSAAYFCASSPTEGETQYFGPGTRLLVL.

The rearrangement uses TRBV6-4 and TRBJ1-2; possible D gene TRBD1, 6 bases. The CDR3 extends over 15 amino acids. The ends were cut back, 4 bases at V and 4 bases at J, with 16 bases in the middle. Per the germline V gene, CDR1 is MRHNA and CDR2 is SNTAGT. The CDR3 nucleotides read TGTGCCAGCAGTGTGGACAGTTCCTGGGGCTATGGCTACACCTTC. Amino acid sequence: CASSVDSSWGYGYTF.

This chain joins TRBV6-1 and TRBJ1-2; D perhaps matches TRBD1 (6 bases). The CDR3 consists of 18 residues. Germline loops: CDR1 MNHNS, CDR2 SASEGT. The V end lost 4 bases, the J end lost 0 bases, and 21 bases lay between the germline ends. For the CDR3, the DNA is TGTGCCAGCAGTGTGGAAGGGGGTGGACGACGCGCTAACTATGGCTACACCTTC. Its protein product is CASSVEGGGRRANYGYTF.

V usage is TRBV20-1 and J usage is TRBJ1-5, with TRBD1 identical over 7 bases. The CDR3 loop spans 13 amino acids. Germline CDR1 DFQATT, CDR2 SNEGSKA (reference sequence). V lost 3 bases, J lost 6 bases, and 5 bases stayed unmatched. The CDR3 protein is CSASGQGGQPQHF. CDR3 DNA: TGCAGTGCTAGTGGTCAGGGGGGTCAGCCCCAGCATTTT.

The V and J genes are TRBV30 and TRBJ1-2; D is ambiguous. The V gene's germline CDR1 is GTSNPN and CDR2 SVGIG (reference sequence). V was shortened by 3 bases and J by 7 bases, with 15 bases between the two germline ends. The CDR3 consists of 13 residues. The chain's CDR3 is CAWSPLLYSGYTF. The CDR3 nucleotides are TGTGCCTGGAGCCCCCTACTCTACTCTGGCTACACCTTC. Together with reference TRBV30 and TRBJ1-2, the CDR3 gives the full variable domain: SQTIHQWPATLVQPVGSPLSLECTVEGTSNPNLYWYRQAAGRGLQLLFYSVGIGQISSEVPQNLSASRPQDRQFILSSKKLLLSDSGFYLCAWSPLLYSGYTFGSGTRLTVV.

The chain links TRBV5-1 to TRBJ1-1; 7 bases are a match to TRBD1. With 4 bases clipped from V and 1 base from J, the junction kept 4 bases outside the gene matches. Germline CDR1 is SGHRS and CDR2 is YFSETQ. The CDR3 covers 14 residues. The CDR3 region has the DNA TGCGCCAGCAGCGCCGGGACAGAGAACACTGAAGCTTTCTTT. Protein product: CASSAGTENTEAFF. Full variable domain (outside the CDR3, taken from reference TRBV5-1 and TRBJ1-1): KAGVTQTPRYLIKTRGQQVTLSCSPISGHRSVSWYQQTPGQGLQFLFEYFSETQRNKGNFPGRFSGRQFSNSRSEMNVSTLELGDSALYLCASSAGTENTEAFFGQGTRLTVV.

This clone was found a few times. The chain joins TRBV27 to TRBJ1-3; 8 bases align to TRBD1. This CDR3 has 16 amino acids. J lost 0 bases, V lost 0 bases, and 1 base had no gene match. The germline V gene encodes CDR1 MNHEY and CDR2 SMNVEV (reference sequence). The CDR3, as DNA: TGTGCCAGCAGTTTATCTGGGACAGGCTCTGGAAACACCATATATTTT. The encoded protein is CASSLSGTGSGNTIYF.

The chain uses TRBV11-2 and TRBJ1-2, with D possibly TRBD1 on 6 matching bases. Germline CDR1 reads SGHAT; CDR2 reads FQNNGV. CDR3 length: 14 residues. With 6 bases removed from V and 4 bases from J, the gap between germline ends came to 15 bases. As DNA, the CDR3 is TGTGCCAGCAGGGCGTCGGACAGCCCCTATGGCTACACCTTC. Translated: CASRASDSPYGYTF.

The genes are TRBV5-1 and TRBJ2-2, with a tentative D call TRBD2 (6 bases). CDR1 is SGHRS and CDR2 is YFSETQ in the germline V gene. The CDR3 consists of 13 residues. Trimming removed 8 bases at V and 1 base at J, with 9 bases between. The CDR3 loop reads CASLGGNTGELFF. CDR3 nucleotide sequence: TGCGCCAGTCTGGGAGGGAACACCGGGGAGCTGTTTTTT.

V is TRBV5-1 and J is TRBJ2-5; D not resolved. The ends were cut back, 2 bases at V and 5 bases at J, with 4 bases in the middle. This CDR3 is built from 11 residues. Germline V gives CDR1 SGHRS, CDR2 YFSETQ. CDR3 sequence reads: CASSFLETQYF. The DNA of the CDR3 is TGCGCCAGCAGCTTCTTGGAGACCCAGTACTTC.

V usage is TRBV18 and J usage is TRBJ2-2; maybe TRBD2 (6 bases). Trimming took 0 bases from V and 3 from J, leaving 11 bases between them. This CDR3 is built from 16 residues. CDR1 and CDR2 (germline): KGHSH, LQKENI. The CDR3 DNA sequence: TGTGCCAGCTCACCACCACTAGCCCTTGACACCGGGGAGCTGTTTTTT. This encodes CASSPPLALDTGELFF.

The rearrangement joins TRBV19 to TRBJ2-7; D remains unclear. Trimming pared 0 bases from V and 2 bases from J, leaving 8 bases between. From germline, CDR1 is LNHDA and CDR2 SQIVND (reference sequence). There are 14 residues in the CDR3. The CDR3 protein is CASSIDLAAYEQYF. In nucleotides, the CDR3 is TGTGCCAGTAGTATAGACCTGGCAGCCTACGAGCAGTACTTC.

This clone turned up a few times. CDR3 region: CATSRRGYDTGELFF. The CDR3 DNA reads TGTGCCACCAGCAGGCGAGGATATGACACCGGGGAGCTGTTTTTT. This chain connects TRBV15 to TRBJ2-2; D remains unclear. V lost 3 bases and J 3 bases, leaving 11 bases between the germline ends. CDR1 and CDR2 from the germline V gene are LNHNV and YYDKDF (reference sequence). The CDR3 runs 15 residues.